This entry describes one T cell receptor (beta chain). Its specificity is unknown. Vbeta (60) and Jbeta (13) primers were used in the PCR. Measured with immunoSEQ multiplex PCR; TCRdb has only the in-frame clones, and not every one. The sample yields some 140,000 clones, around 84% seen once. This record comes from a study of cytomegalovirus exposure and HLA in healthy donors. Notes on the study in general: Per a later analysis, HLA-associated TCR beta chains showed more clonal expansion than other, equally common TCR beta chains. CMV antigen specificity was confirmed in vitro for three CMV-associated chains.

V gave up 2 bases and J gave up 5 bases, with 7 bases separating them. Germline V gene lookup returns CDR1 KGHSH and CDR2 LQKENI. This CDR3 contains 13 residues. V is TRBV18 and J is TRBJ1-5; D is ambiguous. This sequence originates from a woman aged 40 to 50 in good health and CMV-seropositive. Source material: PBMCs. CDR3 bases: TGTGCCAGCTCACCAGAGGGATATCAGCCCCAGCATTTT. This sequence encodes CASSPEGYQPQHF.